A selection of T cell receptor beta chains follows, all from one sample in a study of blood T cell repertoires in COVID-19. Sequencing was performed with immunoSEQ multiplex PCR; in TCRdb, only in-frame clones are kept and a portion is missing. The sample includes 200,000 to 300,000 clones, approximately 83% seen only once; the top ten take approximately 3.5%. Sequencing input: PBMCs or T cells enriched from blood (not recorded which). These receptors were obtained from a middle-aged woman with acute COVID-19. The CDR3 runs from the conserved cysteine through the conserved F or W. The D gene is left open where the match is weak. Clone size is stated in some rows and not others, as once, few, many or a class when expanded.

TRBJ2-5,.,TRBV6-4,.,TGTGCCAGCAGTGCGAGAGAGACCCAGTACTTC,CASSARETQYF
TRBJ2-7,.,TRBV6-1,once,TGTGCCAGCAGTGAAGGGCAAGACTACGAGCAGTACTTC,CASSEGQDYEQYF
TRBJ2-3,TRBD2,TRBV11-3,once,TGTGCCAGCAGTTCAACGACTAGCGGGTCTAGCACAGATACGCAGTATTTT,CASSSTTSGSSTDTQYF
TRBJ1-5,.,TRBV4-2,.,TGTGCCAGCAGCCAAGATGGGATGGCAGGGATTAGCAATCAGCCCCAGCATTTT,CASSQDGMAGISNQPQHF
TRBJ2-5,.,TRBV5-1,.,TGCGCCAGCAGCTTGGATCCTCAGGAGACCCAGTACTTC,CASSLDPQETQYF
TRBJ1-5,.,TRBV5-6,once,TGTGCCAGCAGCTTGTCGGGGGAATGGCATCAGCCCCAGCATTTT,CASSLSGEWHQPQHF
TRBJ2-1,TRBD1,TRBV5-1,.,TGCGCCAGCAGCTATTCCGGGACAGGGGGCAATGAGCAGTTCTTC,CASSYSGTGGNEQFF
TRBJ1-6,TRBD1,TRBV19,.,TGTGCCAGTAGTATCGACCGGGACAGGGGAGTAGATAATTCACCCCTCCACTTT,CASSIDRDRGVDNSPLHF
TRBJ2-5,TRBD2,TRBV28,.,TGTGCCAGTAGGACGGGCGGGAGGGAGACCCAGTACTTC,CASRTGGRETQYF
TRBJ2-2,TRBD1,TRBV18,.,TGTGCCAGCTCACCGCGGACAGGGGAGGATGGCGGGGAGCTGTTTTTT,CASSPRTGEDGGELFF
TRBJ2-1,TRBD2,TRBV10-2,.,TGCGCCAGCAGACCGGGACTAACTCAAAGTGAGCAGTTCTTC,CASRPGLTQSEQFF
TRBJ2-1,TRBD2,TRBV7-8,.,TGTGCCAGCAGCTCGTTCAGCGGGATCATCTACAATGAGCAGTTCTTC,CASSSFSGIIYNEQFF
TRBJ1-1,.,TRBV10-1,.,TGCGCCAGCAGTGCCAACAGGTTTGAAGCTTTCTTT,CASSANRFEAFF
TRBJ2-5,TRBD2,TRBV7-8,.,TGTGCCAGCAGCCCCCTCGGCGGGAGAGAAGAGACCCAGTACTTC,CASSPLGGREETQYF
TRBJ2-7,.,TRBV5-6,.,TGTGCCAGCAGTGGGTTTTTGGGCCGATCCTACGAGCAGTACTTC,CASSGFLGRSYEQYF
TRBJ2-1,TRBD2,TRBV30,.,TGTGCCTGGAGTGGGGCGGCGGGGGTGAATGAGCAGTTCTTC,CAWSGAAGVNEQFF
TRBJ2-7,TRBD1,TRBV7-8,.,TGTGCCAGCAGCTTAGGAGGGACAGGGGGTACCTACGAGCAGTACTTC,CASSLGGTGGTYEQYF
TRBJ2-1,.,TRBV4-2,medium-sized,TGTGCCAGCAGCCAAGATCAGGCGCAGGGTCCGGATGAGCAGTTCTTC,CASSQDQAQGPDEQFF
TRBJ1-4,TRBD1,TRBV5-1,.,TGCGCCAGCAGCTTAGGACAGGGGAGCATCAATGAAAAACTGTTTTTT,CASSLGQGSINEKLFF
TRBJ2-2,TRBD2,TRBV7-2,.,TGTGCCAGCAGCTTAGGACTAGCGGGACTAGGGACCGGGGAGCTGTTTTTT,CASSLGLAGLGTGELFF
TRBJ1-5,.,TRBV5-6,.,TGTGCCAGCAGCTTCTACGGGAGTAAGAATCAGCCCCAGCATTTT,CASSFYGSKNQPQHF
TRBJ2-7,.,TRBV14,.,TGTGCCAGCAGCCTACAGGGCACCTACGAGCAGTACTTC,CASSLQGTYEQYF
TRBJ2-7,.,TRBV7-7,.,TGTGCTAGCAGCTTAGCGGACACGGCGGGGAACGAGCAGTACTTC,CASSLADTAGNEQYF
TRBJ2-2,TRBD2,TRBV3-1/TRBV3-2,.,TGTGCCAGGGGTCTAGCGGAGAACACCGGGGAGCTGTTTTTT,CARGLAENTGELFF
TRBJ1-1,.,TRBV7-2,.,TGTGCCAGCAGCGCCGGGGGTGGCACTGAAGCTTTCTTT,CASSAGGGTEAFF
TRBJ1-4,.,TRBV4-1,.,TGCGCCAGCAGCCAAGAAAACAGGGCTAATGAAAAACTGTTTTTT,CASSQENRANEKLFF
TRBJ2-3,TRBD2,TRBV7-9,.,TGTGCCAGCAGCTTACCACCCCGATTAGCGGGTTACACAGATACGCAGTATTTT,CASSLPPRLAGYTDTQYF
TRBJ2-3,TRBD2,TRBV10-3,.,TGTGCCATCAATAGCGGGAGTAATACGCAGTATTTT,CAINSGSNTQYF
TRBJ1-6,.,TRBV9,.,TGTGCCAGCAGCGTAGTTCCCAGGGCGAATTCACCCCTCCACTTT,CASSVVPRANSPLHF
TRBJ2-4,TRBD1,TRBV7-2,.,TGTGCCAGCAGCCCGGGGACAGGGCTTTCTGCCAAAAACATTCAGTACTTC,CASSPGTGLSAKNIQYF
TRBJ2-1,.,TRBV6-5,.,TGTGCCAGCAGTTACAGTCCTAGGAGCTACAATGAGCAGTTCTTC,CASSYSPRSYNEQFF
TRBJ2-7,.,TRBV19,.,TGTGCCAGTAGTATCCAATACTCCGGGGTCGAGCAGTACTTC,CASSIQYSGVEQYF
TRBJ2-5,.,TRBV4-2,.,TGTGCCAGCAGCCAAGATCTTAGAAGTGGGACCCAGTACTTC,CASSQDLRSGTQYF
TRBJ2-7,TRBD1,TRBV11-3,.,TGTGCCAGCAGCCCAGGGACAGCCAGTTTTGACGAGCAGTACTTC,CASSPGTASFDEQYF
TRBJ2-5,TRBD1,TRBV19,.,TGTGCCAGTAGTATCGGACAGGGGGCTGTAGAGACCCAGTACTTC,CASSIGQGAVETQYF
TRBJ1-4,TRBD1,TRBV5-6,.,TGTGCCAGCAGCTTGGGGACGTGGACAGGGGGCTATGAAAAACTGTTTTTT,CASSLGTWTGGYEKLFF
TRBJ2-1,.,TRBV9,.,TGTGCCAGCAGCGTAGGGGGAAGGGTTGAGGGCAATGAGCAGTTCTTC,CASSVGGRVEGNEQFF
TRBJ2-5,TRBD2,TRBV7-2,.,TGTGCCAGCAGTTCAGACAGCGGGGGCGGGGAGACCCAGTACTTC,CASSSDSGGGETQYF
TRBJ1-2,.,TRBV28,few,TGTGCCAGCAGCCCCGAACCTATTGGCTACACCTTC,CASSPEPIGYTF
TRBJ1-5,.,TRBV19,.,TGTGCCAGTAGTCAGGCCAGGGGCAATCAGCCCCAGCATTTT,CASSQARGNQPQHF
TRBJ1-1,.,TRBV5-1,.,TGCGCCAGCAGTCAGACAGGAGCCACTGAAGCTTTCTTT,CASSQTGATEAFF